Sequencing of this T cell receptor (beta chain) was carried out in a study of T cell responses to AZD1222 COVID-19 vaccine. Clones were read by immunoSEQ multiplex PCR, and TCRdb kept only the in-frame ones, dropping some. Of roughly 100,000 clones in the sample, roughly 82% were seen once. This CDR3 has 13 residues. V dropped 1 base and J dropped 6 bases, with 10 bases sitting between them. Germline CDR1 is SGHAT and CDR2 is FQNNGV. Overall study results and limits: The CD4 TCRs associated with vaccination extended across spike and predominated at 160-218 and 743-854. The study sampled repertoires only after the peak T cell response.

Concerning this clone itself: Its specificity is not known.

The chain is built from TRBV11-2 and TRBJ2-7; a weak D match, TRBD2 (5 bases). The sample was peripheral blood, taken on day 0 of AZD1222 vaccination. The receptor comes from an adult in good health. CDR3 bases: TGTGCCAGCAGCTTAGGGGTCAGCGGCGAGCAGTACTTC. Protein: CASSLGVSGEQYF.